What follows describes a single T cell receptor (beta chain). Study members were between about 18 and 89 years old and lived in 24 US regions. Clinical history as reported by participants underpinned cohort assignment. This entry belongs to a study of blood T cell repertoires in COVID-19. About the research overall: Collection of acute and convalescent COVID-19 samples took place in the United States, Italy and Spain. The cDNA or gDNA used as material had been derived from T cells, B-cell-depleted T cells, or PBMCs.

Profiled with immunoSEQ multiplex PCR; TCRdb holds only in-frame clones, not every one. The repertoire holds hundreds of thousands of clones, nearly 90% seen once, with roughly 1.5% in the top ten. The V gene's germline CDR1 is SGDLS and CDR2 YYNGEE. Trimming shortened V by 0 bases and J by 4 bases, and 10 bases separated the two germline ends. The CDR3 has 14 amino acids. Sequenced material: PBMCs or T cells enriched from blood (not recorded which). The chain uses TRBV9 and TRBJ1-1; D is uncertain. This clonotype was obtained from a woman in her late teens or twenties with acute COVID-19. CDR3 DNA sequence: TGTGCCAGCAGCGTAGCTGGAGCCGGCACTGAAGCTTTCTTT. Translating it yields CASSVAGAGTEAFF. The full variable domain, rest sourced from reference TRBV9 and TRBJ1-1, is DSGVTQTPKHLITATGQRVTLRCSPRSGDLSVYWYQQSLDQGLQFLIQYYNGEERAKGNILERFSAQQFPDLHSELNLSSLELGDSALYFCASSVAGAGTEAFFGQGTRLTVV.